The subject of this entry is one TCR beta chain. This sample stems from a study of technical replicates of blood from a few donors. Generated by immunoSEQ multiplex PCR, the TCRdb table keeps only in-frame clones and is missing some. The sample contains about 72,000 clones, roughly 96% of which appear only once. The source is a human donor in good health. The sequenced sample was T cells isolated from PBMCs.

DNA of the CDR3: TGTGCCAGCAGTCAACAGGGGATTGAGCAGTTCTTC. Amino acid sequence: CASSQQGIEQFF. The gene calls are TRBV6-5 and TRBJ2-1; TRBD1 matches 7 bases. Trimming took 5 bases from V and 9 from J; bases not matched to a gene: 4. This CDR3 spans 12 amino acids. From germline, CDR1 is MNHEY and CDR2 SVGAGI.